This T cell receptor beta chain was identified in a study of cytomegalovirus exposure and HLA in healthy donors. The PCR contained 60 Vbeta and 13 Jbeta primers. The method was immunoSEQ multiplex PCR; TCRdb's version includes in-frame clones alone and lacks a portion of them. The table shows roughly 100,000 clones, with nearly 80% occurring only once. V was cut by 0 bases and J by 1 base, with 7 bases left in between. CDR1 is MGHRA, CDR2 YSYEKL, per germline. CDR3 length: 15 amino acids. This clone was counted between two and nine times. This receptor was identified in a man aged 55 to 70 in good health and CMV-seropositive. The chain uses TRBV4-1 and TRBJ1-3, with D tentatively TRBD1 (5 bases). Sequencing input: PBMCs. CDR3 nucleotides: TGCGCCAGCAGCCAAGATGGGACTTCTGGAAACACCATATATTTT. It yields the protein CASSQDGTSGNTIYF.